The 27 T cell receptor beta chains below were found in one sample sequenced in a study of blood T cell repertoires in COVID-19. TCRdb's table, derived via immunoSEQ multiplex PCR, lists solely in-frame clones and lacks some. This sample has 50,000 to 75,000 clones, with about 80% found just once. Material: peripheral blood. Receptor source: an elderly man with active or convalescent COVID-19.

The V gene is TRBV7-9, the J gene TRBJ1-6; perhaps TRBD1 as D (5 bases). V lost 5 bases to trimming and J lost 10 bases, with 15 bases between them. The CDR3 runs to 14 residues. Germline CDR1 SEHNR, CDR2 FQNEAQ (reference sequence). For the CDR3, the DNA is TGTGCCAGCAGCCCGGGAGGGACCGAATCACCCCTCCACTTT. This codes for CASSPGGTESPLHF.

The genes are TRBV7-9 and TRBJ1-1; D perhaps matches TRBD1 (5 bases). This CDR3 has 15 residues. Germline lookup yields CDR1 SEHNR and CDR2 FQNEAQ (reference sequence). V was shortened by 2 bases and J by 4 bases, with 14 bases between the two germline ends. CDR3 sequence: CASSLSRGGVTEAFF. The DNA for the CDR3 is TGTGCCAGCAGCTTATCCCGAGGAGGGGTCACTGAAGCTTTCTTT.

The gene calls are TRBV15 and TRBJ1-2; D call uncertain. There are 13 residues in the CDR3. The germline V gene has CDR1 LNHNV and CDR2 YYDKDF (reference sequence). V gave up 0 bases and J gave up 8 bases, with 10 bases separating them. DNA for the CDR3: TGTGCCACCAGCAGAGACCCGATGAGCGGCTACACCTTC. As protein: CATSRDPMSGYTF.

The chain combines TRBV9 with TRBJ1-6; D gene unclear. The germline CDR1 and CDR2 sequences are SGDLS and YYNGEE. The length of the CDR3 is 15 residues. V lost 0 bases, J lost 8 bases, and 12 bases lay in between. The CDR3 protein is CASSVVGGSDSPLHF. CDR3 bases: TGTGCCAGCAGCGTAGTCGGCGGTTCCGATTCACCCCTCCACTTT.

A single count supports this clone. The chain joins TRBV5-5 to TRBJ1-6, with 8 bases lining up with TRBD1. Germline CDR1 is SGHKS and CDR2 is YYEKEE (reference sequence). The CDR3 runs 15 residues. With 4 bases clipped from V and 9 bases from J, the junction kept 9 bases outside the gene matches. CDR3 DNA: TGTGCCAGCAGCGCCCAGACAGGGGAAGGTTCACCCCTCCACTTT. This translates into CASSAQTGEGSPLHF. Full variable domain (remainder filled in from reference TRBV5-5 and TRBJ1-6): DAGVTQSPTHLIKTRGQQVTLRCSPISGHKSVSWYQQVLGQGPQFIFQYYEKEERGRGNFPDRFSARQFPNYSSELNVNALLLGDSALYLCASSAQTGEGSPLHFGNGTRLTVT.

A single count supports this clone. CDR3 residues: CASSDHRTGNNSPLHF. CDR3 nucleotide sequence: TGTGCCAGCAGCGACCATAGGACAGGGAATAATTCACCCCTCCACTTT. The chain joins TRBV2 to TRBJ1-6; 8 positions match TRBD1. J gave up 5 bases and V 6 bases, and 9 bases lay outside the gene matches. The CDR3 consists of 16 residues. Per the germline V gene, CDR1 is SNHLY and CDR2 is FYNNEI.

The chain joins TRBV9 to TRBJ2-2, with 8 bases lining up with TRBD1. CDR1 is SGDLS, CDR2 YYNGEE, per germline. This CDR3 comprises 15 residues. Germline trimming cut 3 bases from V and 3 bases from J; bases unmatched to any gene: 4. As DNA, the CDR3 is TGTGCCAGCAGCGAGGGACAGGCGGACACCGGGGAGCTGTTTTTT. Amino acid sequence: CASSEGQADTGELFF. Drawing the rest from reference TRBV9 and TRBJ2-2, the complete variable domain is DSGVTQTPKHLITATGQRVTLRCSPRSGDLSVYWYQQSLDQGLQFLIQYYNGEERAKGNILERFSAQQFPDLHSELNLSSLELGDSALYFCASSEGQADTGELFFGEGSRLTVL.

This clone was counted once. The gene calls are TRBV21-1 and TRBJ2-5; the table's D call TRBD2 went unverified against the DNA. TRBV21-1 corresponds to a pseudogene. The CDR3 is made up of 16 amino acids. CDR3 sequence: CASSVRTSRGPKTQYF. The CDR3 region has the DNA TGTGCCAGCAGCGTTCGGACTAGCAGGGGTCCGAAGACCCAGTACTTC.

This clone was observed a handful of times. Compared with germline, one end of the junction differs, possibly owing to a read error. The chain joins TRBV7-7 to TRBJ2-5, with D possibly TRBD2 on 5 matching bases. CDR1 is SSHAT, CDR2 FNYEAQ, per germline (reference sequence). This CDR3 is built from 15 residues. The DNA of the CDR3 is TGTGCTAGCAGCTTAACTCGGGGTAGGACGGAGACCCAGTACTTC. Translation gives CASSLTRGRTETQYF.

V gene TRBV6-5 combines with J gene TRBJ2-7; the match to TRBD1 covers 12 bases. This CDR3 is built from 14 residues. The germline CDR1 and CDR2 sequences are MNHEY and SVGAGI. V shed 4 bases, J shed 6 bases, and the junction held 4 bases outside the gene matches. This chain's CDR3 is CASSSGQGAFEQYF. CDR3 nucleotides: TGTGCCAGCAGTTCGGGACAGGGGGCTTTCGAGCAGTACTTC.

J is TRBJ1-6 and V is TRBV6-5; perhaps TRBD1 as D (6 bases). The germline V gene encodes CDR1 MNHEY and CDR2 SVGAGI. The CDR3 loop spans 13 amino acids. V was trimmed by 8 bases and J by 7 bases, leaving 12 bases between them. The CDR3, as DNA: TGTGCCAGCCACAGGGTTGTAAATTCACCCCTCCACTTT. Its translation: CASHRVVNSPLHF.

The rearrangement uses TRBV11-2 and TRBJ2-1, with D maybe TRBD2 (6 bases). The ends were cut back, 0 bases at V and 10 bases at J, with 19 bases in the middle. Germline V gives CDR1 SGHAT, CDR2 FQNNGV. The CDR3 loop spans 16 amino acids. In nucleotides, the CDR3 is TGTGCCAGCAGCTTAGAGTATTCCGCAAATGGGGGGGAGCAGTTCTTC. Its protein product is CASSLEYSANGGEQFF.

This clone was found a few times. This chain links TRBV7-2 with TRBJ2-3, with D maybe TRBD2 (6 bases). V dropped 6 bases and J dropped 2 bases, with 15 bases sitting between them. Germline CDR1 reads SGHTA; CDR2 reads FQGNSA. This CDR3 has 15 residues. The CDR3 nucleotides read TGTGCCAGCAGTCCAGCGGGCATCCCCACAGATACGCAGTATTTT. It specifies CASSPAGIPTDTQYF.

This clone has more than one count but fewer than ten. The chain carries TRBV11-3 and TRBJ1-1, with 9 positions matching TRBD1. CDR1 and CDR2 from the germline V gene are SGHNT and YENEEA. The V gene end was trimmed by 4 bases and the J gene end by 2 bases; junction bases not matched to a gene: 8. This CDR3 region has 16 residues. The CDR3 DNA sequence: TGTGCCAGCAGCTCCGGGACAGGGACATCCAACACTGAAGCTTTCTTT. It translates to CASSSGTGTSNTEAFF. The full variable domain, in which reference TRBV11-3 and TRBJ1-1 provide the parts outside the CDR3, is EAGVVQSPRYKIIEKKQPVAFWCNPISGHNTLYWYLQNLGQGPELLIRYENEEAVDDSQLPKDRFSAERLKGVDSTLKIQPAELGDSAVYLCASSSGTGTSNTEAFFGQGTRLTVV.

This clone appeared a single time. As DNA, the CDR3 is TGCGCCAGCAGCTTGGACAGGGGGGATTCACCCCTCCACTTT. This gives the protein CASSLDRGDSPLHF. The chain joins TRBV5-1 to TRBJ1-6; 8 bases align to TRBD1. CDR3 length equals 14 residues. Trimming removed 0 bases from V and 8 bases from J; junction bases left unmatched: 1. Germline CDR1 reads SGHRS; CDR2 reads YFSETQ.

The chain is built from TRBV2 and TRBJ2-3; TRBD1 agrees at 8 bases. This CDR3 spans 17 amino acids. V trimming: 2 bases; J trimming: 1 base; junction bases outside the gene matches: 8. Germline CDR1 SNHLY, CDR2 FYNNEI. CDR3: CASSEYLTGEGTDTQYF. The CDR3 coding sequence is TGTGCCAGCAGTGAATATCTGACAGGGGAGGGCACAGATACGCAGTATTTT.

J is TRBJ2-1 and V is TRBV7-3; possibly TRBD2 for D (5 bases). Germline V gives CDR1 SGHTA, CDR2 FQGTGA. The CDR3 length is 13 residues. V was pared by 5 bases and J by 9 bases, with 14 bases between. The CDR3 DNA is TGTGCCAGCAGCGATGGAGGATCGGGTGAGCAGTTCTTC. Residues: CASSDGGSGEQFF. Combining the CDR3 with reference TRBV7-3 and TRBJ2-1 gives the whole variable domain GAGVSQTPSNKVTEKGKYVELRCDPISGHTALYWYRQSLGQGPEFLIYFQGTGAADDSGLPNDRFFAVRPEGSVSTLKIQRTERGDSAVYLCASSDGGSGEQFFGPGTRLTVL.

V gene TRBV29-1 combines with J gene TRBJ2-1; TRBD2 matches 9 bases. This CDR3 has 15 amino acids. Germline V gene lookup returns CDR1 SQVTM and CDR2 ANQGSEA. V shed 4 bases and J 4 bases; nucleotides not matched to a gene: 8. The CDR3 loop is CSVVSLAGLYNEQFF. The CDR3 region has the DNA TGCAGCGTTGTTAGTCTAGCGGGGCTATACAATGAGCAGTTCTTC.

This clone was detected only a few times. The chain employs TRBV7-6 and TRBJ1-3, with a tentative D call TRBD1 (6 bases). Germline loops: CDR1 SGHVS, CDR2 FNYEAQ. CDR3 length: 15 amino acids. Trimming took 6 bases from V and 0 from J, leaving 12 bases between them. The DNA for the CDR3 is TGTGCCAGCAGAAATACAGGGCTCTCTGGAAACACCATATATTTT. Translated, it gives CASRNTGLSGNTIYF.

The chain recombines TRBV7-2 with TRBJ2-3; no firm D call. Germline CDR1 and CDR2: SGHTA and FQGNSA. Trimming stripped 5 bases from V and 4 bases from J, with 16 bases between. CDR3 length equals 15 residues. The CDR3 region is CASSGGGLGPDTQYF. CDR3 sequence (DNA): TGTGCCAGCAGCGGCGGTGGTTTGGGTCCAGATACGCAGTATTTT.

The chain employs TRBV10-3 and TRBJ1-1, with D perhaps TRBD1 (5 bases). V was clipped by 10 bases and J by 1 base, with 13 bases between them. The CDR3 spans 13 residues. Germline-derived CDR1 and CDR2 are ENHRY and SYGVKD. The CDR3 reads CATIQDRNTEAFF. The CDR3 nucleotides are TGTGCCACGATACAGGACCGGAACACTGAAGCTTTCTTT.

The CDR3 nucleotides read TGTGCCAGCAGCTCAACGGGTTACAGGGGCCATGGTACGCAGTATTTT. This gives the protein CASSSTGYRGHGTQYF. The V call is TRBV5-4, the J call TRBJ2-3; 7 bases map to TRBD1. CDR3 length equals 16 residues. CDR1 and CDR2 (germline): SGHNT, YYREEE (reference sequence). V dropped 3 bases and J dropped 8; count of bases not matched to a gene: 15.

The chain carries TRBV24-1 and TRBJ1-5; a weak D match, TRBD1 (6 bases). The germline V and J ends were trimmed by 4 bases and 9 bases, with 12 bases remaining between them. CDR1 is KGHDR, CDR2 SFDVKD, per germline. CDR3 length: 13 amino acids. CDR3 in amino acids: CATSDRIQGPQHF. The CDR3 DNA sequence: TGTGCCACCAGTGACCGGATACAGGGGCCCCAGCATTTT.

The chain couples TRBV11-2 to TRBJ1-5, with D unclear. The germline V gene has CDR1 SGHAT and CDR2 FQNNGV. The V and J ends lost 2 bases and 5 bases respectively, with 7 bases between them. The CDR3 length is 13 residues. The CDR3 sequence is CASSLQVDQPQHF. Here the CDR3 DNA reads TGTGCCAGCAGCTTACAGGTTGATCAGCCCCAGCATTTT. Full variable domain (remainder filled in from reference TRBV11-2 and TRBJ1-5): EAGVAQSPRYKIIEKRQSVAFWCNPISGHATLYWYQQILGQGPKLLIQFQNNGVVDDSQLPKDRFSAERLKGVDSTLKIQPAKLEDSAVYLCASSLQVDQPQHFGDGTRLSIL.

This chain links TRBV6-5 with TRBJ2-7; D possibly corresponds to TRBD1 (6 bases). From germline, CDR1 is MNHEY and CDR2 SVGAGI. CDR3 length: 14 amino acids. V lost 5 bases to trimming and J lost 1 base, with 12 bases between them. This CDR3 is CASSHQGFSYEQYF. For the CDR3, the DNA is TGTGCCAGCAGTCACCAGGGGTTTTCCTACGAGCAGTACTTC.

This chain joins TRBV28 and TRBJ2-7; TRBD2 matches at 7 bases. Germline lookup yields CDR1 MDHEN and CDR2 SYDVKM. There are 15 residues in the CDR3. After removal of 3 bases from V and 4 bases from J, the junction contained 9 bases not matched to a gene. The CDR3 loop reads CASSLAASGPYEQYF. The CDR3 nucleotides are TGTGCCAGCAGTTTGGCGGCTAGCGGACCGTACGAGCAGTACTTC. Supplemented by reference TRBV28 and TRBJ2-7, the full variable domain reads DVKVTQSSRYLVKRTGEKVFLECVQDMDHENMFWYRQDPGLGLRLIYFSYDVKMKEKGDIPEGYSVSREKKERFSLILESASTNQTSMYLCASSLAASGPYEQYFGPGTRLTVT.

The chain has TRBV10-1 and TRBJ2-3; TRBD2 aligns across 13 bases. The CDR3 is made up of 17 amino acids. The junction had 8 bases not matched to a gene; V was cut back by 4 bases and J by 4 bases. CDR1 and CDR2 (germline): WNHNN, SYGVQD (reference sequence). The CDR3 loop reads CASSGLAGGHSSDTQYF. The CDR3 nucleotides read TGCGCCAGCAGTGGACTAGCGGGAGGCCATTCTTCAGATACGCAGTATTTT.